The rows below give T cell receptor beta chains drawn from one sample of a study of CD8 T cells in ankylosing spondylitis. TCRdb analysed the 5' RACE reads with MiXCR anew, one entry per CDR3 protein. The data contain 230,000 or so distinct CDR3 sequences, about 18% of them seen just once; the ten biggest clones take up around 33%. The material sequenced was blood, either unsorted or a sorted T cell fraction (not recorded which). The receptors originated from a male donor with ankylosing spondylitis or in good health (not recorded which). The CDR3 runs from the conserved cysteine through the conserved F or W. A D gene is named only where the DNA matches it firmly. Only some rows state a clone size, as once, few, many or a class for expanded clones.

j_call d_call v_call clone_size cdr3_length cdr3_nt cdr3_aa
TRBJ2-7 NA TRBV12-3/TRBV12-4 NA 15 TGTGCCAGCACTTGGAGGAGGCAGCCTCCCTACGAGCAGTACTTC CASTWRRQPPYEQYF
TRBJ2-7 NA TRBV4-3 NA 15 TGCGCCAGCAGCCAACGGGCCTACGGAGCTTACGAGCAGTACTTC CASSQRAYGAYEQYF
TRBJ2-1 TRBD2 TRBV4-2 few 14 TGTGCCAGCAGCCTGGGACTAGTTTTGAATGAGCAGTTCTTC CASSLGLVLNEQFF
TRBJ2-1 TRBD2 TRBV7-8 few 14 TGTGCCAGTGGGGGACTAGCGGGAAGCAATGAGCAGTTCTTC CASGGLAGSNEQFF
TRBJ2-2 NA TRBV6-4 many 14 TGTGCCAGCAGTGAGACATGGGGCACCGGGGAGCTGTTTTTT CASSETWGTGELFF
TRBJ2-1 NA TRBV4-1 NA 15 TGCGCCAGCAGCCAACTTCCGACGACCTACAATGAGCAGTTCTTC CASSQLPTTYNEQFF
TRBJ2-1 NA TRBV5-1 many 14 TGCGCCAGCAGCCCGCCGGGCAAGGTCGAGGAGCAGTTCTTC CASSPPGKVEEQFF
TRBJ2-7 NA TRBV5-1 NA 12 TGCGCCAGCAACAAGGACAGCTACGAGCAGTACTTC CASNKDSYEQYF
TRBJ2-3 TRBD2 TRBV29-1 many 16 TGCAGCGTTGCGGGGACTAGCGGAGGATTCACAGATACGCAGTATTTT CSVAGTSGGFTDTQYF
TRBJ2-7 TRBD2 TRBV2 few 16 TGTGCCAGCGTGAGCAAAGCGGGAGGACCTTCCTACGAGCAGTACTTC CASVSKAGGPSYEQYF
TRBJ2-7 NA TRBV7-9 many 12 TGTGCCAGCAGCTTGCGGCGAGACGAGCAGTACTTC CASSLRRDEQYF
TRBJ2-3 TRBD2 TRBV28 few 22 TGTGCCAGCAGTTTACAGGGACTGGGACTAGCGGGAGGACCCTCTTACACAGATACGCAGTATTTT CASSLQGLGLAGGPSYTDTQYF
TRBJ2-7 NA TRBV4-2 many 16 TGTGCCAGCAGCCAACCGACCGGGACCCAAACCTACGAGCAGTACTTC CASSQPTGTQTYEQYF
TRBJ2-7 NA TRBV6-5 few 14 TGTGCCAGCAGTTACGGGGAAGCCTCCTACGAGCAGTACTTC CASSYGEASYEQYF
TRBJ2-7 TRBD1 TRBV5-1 few 14 TGCGCCAGCAGCTTGGAGGGGGCGATCTACGAGCAGTACTTC CASSLEGAIYEQYF
TRBJ2-7 TRBD2 TRBV7-8 NA 14 TGTGCCAGCAGCCGGCGGGGGGCCCCATACGAGCAGTACTTC CASSRRGAPYEQYF
TRBJ1-2 NA TRBV29-1 NA 13 TGCAGCGTTGCTCGGTCAGAAAACTATGGCTACACCTTC CSVARSENYGYTF
TRBJ2-7 TRBD2 TRBV12-3/TRBV12-4 many 14 TGTGCCAGCAGTGTGGGACTAGCGGGAGACGAGCAGTACTTC CASSVGLAGDEQYF
TRBJ1-5 TRBD1 TRBV4-1 few 19 TGCGCCAGCAGCCAAGATGTGGGACAGGGGAGGTTTGTTGCTCAGCCCCAGCATTTT CASSQDVGQGRFVAQPQHF
TRBJ2-7 NA TRBV6-1 NA 14 TGTGCCAGCAGTCCTAGGACCGATTCCTACGAGCAGTACTTC CASSPRTDSYEQYF
TRBJ2-7 NA TRBV6-1 NA 16 TGTGCCAGCAGTGGCCCCGGACTTCTCAACTCCTACGAGCAGTACTTC CASSGPGLLNSYEQYF
TRBJ2-5 NA TRBV5-6 NA 14 TGTGCCAGCAGCTTGGTGGCAGCCAAAGAGACCCAGTACTTC CASSLVAAKETQYF
TRBJ1-5 TRBD1 TRBV27 NA 14 TGTGCCAGCAGTTTAGCCAGGGGGCTTCAGCCCCAGCATTTT CASSLARGLQPQHF
TRBJ2-5 NA TRBV28 few 15 TGTGCCAGCAGTCCACCTTCTAGCAGCCAAGAGACCCAGTACTTC CASSPPSSSQETQYF
TRBJ1-6 NA TRBV11-2 once 16 TGTGCCAGCAGCCCCGGGACGGAGATATATAATTCACCCCTCCACTTT CASSPGTEIYNSPLHF
TRBJ2-7 TRBD2 TRBV29-1 few 17 TGCAGCGTTGAAGATGTTAAGGGGTCCCGGGGGGTATACGAGCAGTACTTC CSVEDVKGSRGVYEQYF
TRBJ2-3 TRBD2 TRBV4-1 few 17 TGCGCCAGCAGCCAAGGTCGGTTAGCGGGGTTCACAGATACGCAGTATTTT CASSQGRLAGFTDTQYF
TRBJ2-7 NA TRBV7-9 few 13 TGTGCCAGCAGCTTACCAGAACAGCGGGAGCAGTACTTC CASSLPEQREQYF
TRBJ2-1 TRBD1 TRBV7-2 few 17 TGTGCCAGCAGTTTATTAACCGGGACAGGCACCTACAATGAGCAGTTCTTC CASSLLTGTGTYNEQFF
TRBJ1-1 NA TRBV4-1 once 16 TGCGCCAGCAGCCAAGAATGGAGGGAACGGAACACTGAAGCTTTCTTT CASSQEWRERNTEAFF
TRBJ2-1 TRBD2 TRBV5-1 many 16 TGCGCCAGCAGCTTTGGAGGCGGGAGGGCCTACAATGAGCAGTTCTTC CASSFGGGRAYNEQFF
TRBJ2-1 TRBD1 TRBV6-5 few 14 TGTGCCAGCAGTTACAGGACAGGGTGGGATGAGCAGTTCTTC CASSYRTGWDEQFF
TRBJ2-2 NA TRBV4-3 many 14 TGCGCCAGCAGCCAAGAGCGTAATCACGGGGAGCTGTTTTTT CASSQERNHGELFF